What follows is one T cell receptor beta chain and its context. The antigen this receptor binds is unknown. No base qualities exist here, and no much larger clone lies one base off it. Another Seattle source contributed samples from volunteer blood donors who had recovered from COVID-19. Whole blood was collected in K2EDTA tubes by collaborating institutions according to the institutions' own protocols. For TCRbeta analysis, collaborators shipped samples in one of three forms: frozen whole blood, isolated PBMCs, or DNA extracted from either of those sample types. Unmatched junction bases come to 2, with V trimmed by 2 bases and J by 7 bases. Including cysteine and phenylalanine, the CDR3 has 13 amino acids. Only the CDR3 DNA is retained, 39 bases long and in frame from the first base. This entry belongs to a study of blood T cell repertoires in COVID-19 (dated by TCRdb to the early 2020s). A note on the overall study: Collaborator samples came from the United States, Italy and Spain and covered acute and convalescent phases of COVID-19. The material from the prospective study consisted of cDNA or gDNA derived from T cells, B-cell-depleted T cells, or PBMCs. Subjects who had been exposed to COVID-19, were actively infected with it, or had recovered from it provided the deeply sampled blood TCRbeta repertoires that made up the dataset. The repertoires were released in a freely available public database intended as a resource for research on the immune response to SARS-CoV-2. The samples were drawn from the first 160 participants of the ongoing ImmuneRACE study and from 1,254 subjects provided by 6 global collaborators. Sample metadata almost always included a de-identified subject ID, COVID-19 status, age in years and sex. Where available, HLA class I and class II types were taken from metadata supplied by the sample provider and were not determined by assay-based typing. Overall study results and their limits: Clinical and demographic metadata were provided uncurated, with the amount varying by source and participant.

TCRbeta CDR3 regions were amplified from genomic DNA using the immunoSEQ Assay, a bias-controlled multiplex PCR. Turning to the authors' computational methods: The number of nucleated cells in each sample was estimated by amplification of reference gene primers within the assay. Sequence reads were collapsed and filtered to measure the absolute abundance of every unique TCRbeta CDR3 rearrangement. For each sample, productive Simpson clonality was calculated by taking the square root of Simpson's diversity index across productive rearrangements. TCRdb carries this immuneACCESS record with in-frame sequences only. Its versions omit some clonotypes, under half of them owing to an unresolved V gene in the studies checked, with the rest unexplained. That table supplies the V and J calls and clone size; D and trimming were determined from the DNA. The sample contains about 240,000 clones, approximately 90% of them found a single time. 7.2% of the sample is held by the ten biggest clonotypes.

The clonotype was recovered from a man aged 55 to 69 who had recovered from COVID-19. The receptor chain draws on TRBV12-3 or TRBV12-4 and TRBJ2-1; TRBD2 aligns with 7 central bases. Sequencing used peripheral blood. The bases are TGTGCCAGCAGTTTACCCGGGGGGAATGAGCAGTTCTTC. Translated, this is CASSLPGGNEQFF.